The rows below give T cell receptor beta chains drawn from one sample of a study of cytomegalovirus exposure and HLA in healthy donors. Generated by immunoSEQ multiplex PCR, the TCRdb table keeps only in-frame clones and is missing some. Of 90,000 to 120,000 clones in the sample, 70% to 85% were seen once. The sequenced material came from PBMCs. Every receptor here comes from a male donor in good health and CMV-seronegative. CDR3s leave out the opening cysteine and the closing phenylalanine or tryptophan. Each record gives: V gene, J gene, CDR3 protein.

v_call: TRBV29-1; j_call: -; cdr3_aa: SVSGQLGEQY
v_call: TRBV19; j_call: TRBJ2-7; cdr3_aa: ASSIAGTSLNEQY
v_call: TRBV10-3; j_call: TRBJ1-5; cdr3_aa: AIRERTGQPQH
v_call: TRBV9; j_call: TRBJ2-7; cdr3_aa: ASSVGRALGDEQY
v_call: TRBV28; j_call: TRBJ1-5; cdr3_aa: ASSYLGGNQPQH
v_call: TRBV27; j_call: TRBJ2-3; cdr3_aa: ASSAGLAGADTQY
v_call: TRBV5-1; j_call: TRBJ1-1; cdr3_aa: ASSPTGGGRTEAF
v_call: TRBV27; j_call: TRBJ2-7; cdr3_aa: ASSPRTSGSYEQY
v_call: TRBV9; j_call: TRBJ2-1; cdr3_aa: ASSVGLAGAQQF
v_call: TRBV4-1; j_call: TRBJ2-1; cdr3_aa: ASSHILQGAGYNEQF
v_call: TRBV14; j_call: TRBJ2-7; cdr3_aa: ASSPTGLAVYYEQY
v_call: TRBV18; j_call: TRBJ2-7; cdr3_aa: ASSLPGLANHEQY
v_call: TRBV5-6; j_call: TRBJ1-3; cdr3_aa: ASSLIGNTIY
v_call: TRBV27; j_call: TRBJ2-5; cdr3_aa: ASSLGQGAGETQY
v_call: TRBV7-2; j_call: TRBJ2-3; cdr3_aa: ASSRLAGMDTDTQY